The clone carrying this TCR beta chain appeared a single time. The antigen is undetermined. This sample stems from a study of T cells after posttransplantation cyclophosphamide. Profiling relied on immunoSEQ multiplex PCR, and the TCRdb table lists in-frame clones only, not all of them. The data contain tens of thousands of clones, 86% of them singletons. Whole-study results and caveats: After PTCy, TRB diversity resembled that of CNI/methotrexate controls. Donor-recipient repertoire similarity was low at 1-2 months, rising over year one. Skin or GI-infiltrating T cells shared few TRB sequences with blood.

Germline values: CDR1 SEHNR, CDR2 FQNEAQ (reference sequence). The CDR3 is 14 amino acids. Trimming removed 3 bases from V and 7 bases from J, with 13 bases in between. Sequencing was done on a sample of PBMCs. This sequence was found in a man aged 25 to 40 with a blood cancer, CMV-positive, and with a related stem cell donor. The chain couples TRBV7-9 to TRBJ2-1; a possible D gene is TRBD2 (6 bases). CDR3 DNA: TGTGCCAGCAGCTTGCGGGAATGGGAAAATGAGCAGTTCTTC. It encodes CASSLREWENEQFF.